Listed below are T cell receptor beta chains from one sample, sequenced in a study of blood T cells in healthy people across ages. MiXCR, applied by TCRdb to the 5' RACE reads, yields one record per CDR3 protein. Of 600,000 to 850,000 distinct CDR3 sequences listed, approximately 25% are singletons. These same records also appear under a second study, on T cells of mothers and their children.

The source material was blood. These receptors all stem from a boy younger than 18 in good health. Both conserved end residues are trimmed from each CDR3. A D gene is named only where the DNA matches it firmly.

length: 13
D: TRBD1
J: TRBJ1-4
V: TRBV5-1
CDR3: ASSGGTGVYEKLF

length: 13
D: .
J: TRBJ2-3
V: TRBV7-2
CDR3: ASSLGTYHTDTQY

length: 11
D: .
J: TRBJ2-5
V: TRBV12-3/TRBV12-4
CDR3: ASRTEGRETQY

length: 12
D: TRBD1
J: TRBJ1-4
V: TRBV2
CDR3: ASSSTGGSEKLF

length: 13
D: .
J: TRBJ1-3
V: TRBV12-3/TRBV12-4
CDR3: ASSFDTHSGNTIY

length: 13
D: TRBD2
J: .
V: TRBV28
CDR3: ASSLYASGSYEQY

length: 14
D: .
J: TRBJ2-7
V: TRBV2
CDR3: ASSLSEGGSTYEQY

length: 12
D: .
J: TRBJ2-7
V: TRBV7-2
CDR3: ASSLMANLEEQY

length: 12
D: .
J: TRBJ2-4
V: TRBV7-2
CDR3: ASSRPGDKNIQY

length: 13
D: .
J: TRBJ2-3
V: TRBV12-3/TRBV12-4
CDR3: ASSPPGGKWDTQY

length: 9
D: .
J: TRBJ1-4
V: TRBV12-3/TRBV12-4
CDR3: ASSKGRELF

length: 11
D: .
J: TRBJ1-1
V: TRBV6-5
CDR3: ASSSGDVTEAF

length: 13
D: .
J: TRBJ2-5
V: TRBV7-2
CDR3: ASSSKRGAGETQY

length: 13
D: TRBD1
J: TRBJ1-2
V: TRBV20-1
CDR3: SARDSAGGNYGYT

length: 14
D: TRBD1
J: TRBJ2-1
V: TRBV5-1
CDR3: ASSPTGQGGENEQF

length: 12
D: .
J: TRBJ2-1
V: TRBV12-3/TRBV12-4
CDR3: ASSFEGDRNEQF

length: 13
D: TRBD2
J: TRBJ2-5
V: TRBV7-9
CDR3: ASSNLAEGGETQY

length: 11
D: .
J: TRBJ2-5
V: TRBV28
CDR3: ASKQGGWETQY

length: 14
D: .
J: TRBJ2-2
V: TRBV2
CDR3: ASSDKYSGNTGELF

length: 12
D: .
J: TRBJ2-7
V: TRBV7-2
CDR3: ASSPLVGVVEQY

length: 12
D: .
J: TRBJ2-7
V: TRBV28
CDR3: ASSSQQGSYEQY

length: 12
D: .
J: TRBJ2-5
V: TRBV5-1
CDR3: ASSLEKYQETQY

length: 14
D: TRBD2
J: TRBJ2-5
V: TRBV20-1
CDR3: SASGLAGGHGETQY

length: 13
D: TRBD1
J: TRBJ1-1
V: TRBV27
CDR3: ASSATGNMNTEAF

length: 13
D: TRBD1
J: TRBJ1-2
V: TRBV7-9
CDR3: ASSPGTGGNYGYT

length: 14
D: .
J: TRBJ2-5
V: TRBV12-3/TRBV12-4
CDR3: ASSLGVRVPQETQY

length: 10
D: TRBD1
J: TRBJ1-3
V: TRBV12-3/TRBV12-4
CDR3: ASSFPGGTIY

length: 11
D: TRBD1
J: TRBJ2-7
V: TRBV6-1
CDR3: ASSRGTEAEQY

length: 13
D: TRBD2
J: TRBJ2-3
V: TRBV12-3/TRBV12-4
CDR3: ASSLLGGGGDTQY

length: 11
D: .
J: TRBJ2-7
V: TRBV20-1
CDR3: SARFRTSYEQY

length: 14
D: TRBD2
J: TRBJ2-5
V: TRBV9
CDR3: ASSVDGAGAMETQY

length: 10
D: .
J: TRBJ1-2
V: TRBV29-1
CDR3: SVPQDLGGYT

length: 12
D: TRBD2
J: TRBJ2-1
V: TRBV20-1
CDR3: SASSLAGVNEQF

length: 18
D: TRBD2
J: TRBJ2-2
V: TRBV4-1
CDR3: ASSPGRLGNSGRITGELF

length: 11
D: .
J: TRBJ1-2
V: TRBV24-1
CDR3: ATSEPGDYGYT

length: 13
D: .
J: TRBJ2-4
V: TRBV27
CDR3: ASRGVAWAKNIQY

length: 12
D: .
J: TRBJ2-5
V: TRBV11-2
CDR3: ASSGVLAEETQY

length: 11
D: TRBD1
J: TRBJ2-4
V: TRBV20-1
CDR3: SAKEQGSSIQY

length: 11
D: .
J: TRBJ2-1
V: TRBV2
CDR3: ASSEGRNNEQF

length: 12
D: TRBD2
J: TRBJ2-7
V: TRBV27
CDR3: ASRLLAGHGEQY

length: 14
D: TRBD2
J: TRBJ2-4
V: TRBV9
CDR3: ASSEGLAANKNIQY

length: 15
D: TRBD2
J: TRBJ2-1
V: TRBV6-2/TRBV6-3
CDR3: ASSYAGVGGANNEQF

length: 13
D: TRBD1
J: TRBJ1-1
V: TRBV5-1
CDR3: ASSVEGQGNTEAF

length: 13
D: .
J: TRBJ2-4
V: TRBV10-3
CDR3: AISPNRADKNIQY

length: 17
D: .
J: TRBJ2-3
V: TRBV7-8
CDR3: ASSGGRGRRLPSTDTQY

length: 13
D: .
J: TRBJ2-5
V: TRBV12-3/TRBV12-4
CDR3: ASSRRGSGLETQY

length: 13
D: .
J: TRBJ2-1
V: TRBV7-2
CDR3: ASSPGSGWGNEQF

length: 14
D: .
J: TRBJ2-5
V: TRBV14
CDR3: ASSQVRSWVQETQY

length: 12
D: .
J: TRBJ2-7
V: TRBV6-6
CDR3: ASSSPDRTYEQY

length: 14
D: .
J: TRBJ2-7
V: TRBV13
CDR3: ASSTRSSATSQGQY

length: 12
D: .
J: TRBJ2-5
V: TRBV29-1
CDR3: SVEDPGDLETQY

length: 11
D: .
J: TRBJ1-1
V: TRBV11-3
CDR3: ASSQQGFPEAF

length: 14
D: .
J: TRBJ2-3
V: TRBV5-1
CDR3: ASSLEARTSTDTQY

length: 14
D: .
J: TRBJ2-3
V: TRBV28
CDR3: ASSGNWASSTDTQY

length: 11
D: .
J: .
V: TRBV27
CDR3: ASSDQARNEQF

length: 14
D: TRBD1
J: TRBJ1-5
V: TRBV7-2
CDR3: ASSPGQGNPNQPQH

length: 14
D: TRBD1
J: TRBJ1-2
V: TRBV9
CDR3: ASSADRDRGNYGYT